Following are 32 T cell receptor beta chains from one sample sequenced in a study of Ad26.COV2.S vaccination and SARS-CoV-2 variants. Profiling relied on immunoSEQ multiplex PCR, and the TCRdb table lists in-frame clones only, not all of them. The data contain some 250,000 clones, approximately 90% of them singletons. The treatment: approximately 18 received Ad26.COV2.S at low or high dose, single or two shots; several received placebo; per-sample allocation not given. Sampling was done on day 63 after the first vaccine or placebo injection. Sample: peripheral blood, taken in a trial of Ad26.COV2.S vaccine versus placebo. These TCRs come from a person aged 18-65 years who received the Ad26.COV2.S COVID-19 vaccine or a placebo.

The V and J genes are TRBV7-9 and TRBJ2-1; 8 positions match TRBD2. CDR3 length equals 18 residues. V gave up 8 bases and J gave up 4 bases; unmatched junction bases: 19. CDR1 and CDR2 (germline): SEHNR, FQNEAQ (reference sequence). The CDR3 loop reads CASGHSREGERFYNEQFF. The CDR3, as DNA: TGTGCCAGCGGACACTCCCGGGAGGGCGAGAGGTTTTACAATGAGCAGTTCTTC.

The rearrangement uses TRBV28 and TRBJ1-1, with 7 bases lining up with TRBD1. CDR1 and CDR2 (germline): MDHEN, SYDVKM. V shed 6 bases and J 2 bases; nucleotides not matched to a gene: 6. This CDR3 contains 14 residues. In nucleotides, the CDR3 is TGTGCCAGCAGATCCGACAGGGCCAACACTGAAGCTTTCTTT. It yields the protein CASRSDRANTEAFF.

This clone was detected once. The CDR3 here is CASSELDRGGDEQFF. As DNA, the CDR3 is TGTGCCAGCAGTGAATTGGACAGGGGTGGTGATGAGCAGTTCTTC. This chain links TRBV25-1 with TRBJ2-1; 9 bases are a match to TRBD1. CDR1 and CDR2 from the germline V gene are MGHDK and SYGVNS. The CDR3 runs to 15 residues. J gave up 8 bases and V 1 base, and 6 bases lay outside the gene matches.

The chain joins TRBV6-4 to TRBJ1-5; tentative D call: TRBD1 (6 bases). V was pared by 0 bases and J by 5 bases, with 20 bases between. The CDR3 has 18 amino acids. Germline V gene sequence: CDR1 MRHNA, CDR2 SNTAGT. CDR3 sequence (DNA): TGTGCCAGCAGTGACTCGGAGGGACAATATTTTACTTATCAGCCCCAGCATTTT. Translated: CASSDSEGQYFTYQPQHF.

For the CDR3, the DNA is TGTGCCAGTAATAAGCCGGCGGGTTGGACTGAAGCTTTCTTT. Residues: CASNKPAGWTEAFF. The chain uses TRBV19 and TRBJ1-1; D not certain. Germline CDR1 LNHDA, CDR2 SQIVND (reference sequence). This CDR3 is built from 14 residues. Deletions cut 7 bases from V and 5 bases from J, with 17 bases between. The variable domain in full, with the rest retrieved from reference TRBV19 and TRBJ1-1, is DGGITQSPKYLFRKEGQNVTLSCEQNLNHDAMYWYRQDPGQGLRLIYYSQIVNDFQKGDIAEGYSVSREKKESFPLTVTSAQKNPTAFYLCASNKPAGWTEAFFGQGTRLTVV.

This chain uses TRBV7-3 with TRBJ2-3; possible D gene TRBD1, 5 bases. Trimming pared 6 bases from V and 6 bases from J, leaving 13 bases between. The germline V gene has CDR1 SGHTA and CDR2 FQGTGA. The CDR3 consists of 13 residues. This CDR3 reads CASSTGVEDTQYF. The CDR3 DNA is TGTGCCAGCAGTACAGGCGTCGAGGATACGCAGTATTTT.

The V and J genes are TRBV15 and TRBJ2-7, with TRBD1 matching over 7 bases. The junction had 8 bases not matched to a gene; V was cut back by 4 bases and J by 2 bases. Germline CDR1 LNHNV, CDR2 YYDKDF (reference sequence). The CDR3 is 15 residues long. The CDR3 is CATSTNRGTPYEQYF. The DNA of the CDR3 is TGTGCCACCAGCACAAACAGGGGAACTCCCTACGAGCAGTACTTC.

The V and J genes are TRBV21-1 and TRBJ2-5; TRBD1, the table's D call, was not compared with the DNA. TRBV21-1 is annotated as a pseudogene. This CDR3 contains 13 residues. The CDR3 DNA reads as TGTGCCAGCAGCTCTGGGACACACGAGACCCAGTACTTC. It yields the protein CASSSGTHETQYF.

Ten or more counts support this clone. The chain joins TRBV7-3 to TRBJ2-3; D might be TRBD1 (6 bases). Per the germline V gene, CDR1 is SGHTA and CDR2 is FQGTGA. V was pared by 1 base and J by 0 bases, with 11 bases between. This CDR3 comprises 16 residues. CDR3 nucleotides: TGTGCCAGCAGCTTAATGGGGCAGGGGAGCACAGATACGCAGTATTTT. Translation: CASSLMGQGSTDTQYF.

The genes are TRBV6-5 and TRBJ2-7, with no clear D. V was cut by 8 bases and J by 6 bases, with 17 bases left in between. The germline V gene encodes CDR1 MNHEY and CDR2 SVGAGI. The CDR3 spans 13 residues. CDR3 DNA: TGTGCCAGCTTTACTCAGGAGTTTGGCGAGCAGTACTTC. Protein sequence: CASFTQEFGEQYF.

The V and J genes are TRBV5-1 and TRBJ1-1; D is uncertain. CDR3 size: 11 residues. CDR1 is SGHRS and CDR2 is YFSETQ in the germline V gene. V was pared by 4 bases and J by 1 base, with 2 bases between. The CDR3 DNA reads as TGCGCCAGCAGCGAGAACACTGAAGCTTTCTTT. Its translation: CASSENTEAFF.

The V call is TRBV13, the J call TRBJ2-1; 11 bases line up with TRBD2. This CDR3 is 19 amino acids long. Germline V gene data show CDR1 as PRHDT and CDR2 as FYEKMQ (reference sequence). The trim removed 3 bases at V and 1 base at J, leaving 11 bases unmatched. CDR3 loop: CASSFPTSGDMRSYNEQFF. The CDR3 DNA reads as TGTGCCAGCAGCTTCCCGACTAGCGGGGATATGCGGTCCTACAATGAGCAGTTCTTC.

CDR3: CASSLWSARVNQPQHF. The CDR3 region has the DNA TGTGCCAGCAGTTTATGGTCGGCGCGAGTCAATCAGCCCCAGCATTTT. The chain links TRBV28 to TRBJ1-5, with unresolved D. CDR1 is MDHEN and CDR2 is SYDVKM in the germline V gene. The CDR3 contains 16 residues. V lost 0 bases and J 3 bases, leaving 12 bases between the germline ends.

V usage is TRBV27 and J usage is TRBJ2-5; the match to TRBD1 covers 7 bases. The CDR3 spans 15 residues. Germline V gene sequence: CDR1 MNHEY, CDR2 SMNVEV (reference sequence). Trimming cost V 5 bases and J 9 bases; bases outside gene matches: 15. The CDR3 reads CASSPTGATLTAQYF. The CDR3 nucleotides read TGTGCCAGCAGTCCAACAGGGGCTACCCTTACGGCCCAGTACTTC.

This CDR3 reads CASSLGTGDYNEQFF. DNA of the CDR3: TGTGCCAGCAGCCTAGGGACGGGAGACTACAATGAGCAGTTCTTC. This chain connects TRBV11-1 to TRBJ2-1; a possible D gene is TRBD2 (6 bases). V was pared by 5 bases and J by 3 bases, with 14 bases between. Per germline, CDR1 SGHAT and CDR2 FQDESV (reference sequence). The CDR3 has 15 amino acids.

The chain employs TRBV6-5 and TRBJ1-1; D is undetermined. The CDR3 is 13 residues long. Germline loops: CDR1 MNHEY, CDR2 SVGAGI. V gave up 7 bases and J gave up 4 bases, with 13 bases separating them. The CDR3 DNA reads TGTGCCAGCACATGGCTAGGGAGCACTGAAGCTTTCTTT. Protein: CASTWLGSTEAFF.

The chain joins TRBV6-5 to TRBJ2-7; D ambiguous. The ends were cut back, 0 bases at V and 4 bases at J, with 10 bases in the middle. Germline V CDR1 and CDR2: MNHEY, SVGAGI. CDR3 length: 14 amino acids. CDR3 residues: CASSYSNAQYEQYF. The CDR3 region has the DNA TGTGCCAGCAGTTACTCGAATGCGCAGTACGAGCAGTACTTC.

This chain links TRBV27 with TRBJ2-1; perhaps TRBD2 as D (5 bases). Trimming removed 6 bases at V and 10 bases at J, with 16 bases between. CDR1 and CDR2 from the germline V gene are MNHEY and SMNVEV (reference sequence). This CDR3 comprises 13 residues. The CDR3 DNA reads TGTGCCAGCAGCTGGGGAGAGGCCCAGGAGCAGTTCTTC. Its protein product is CASSWGEAQEQFF.

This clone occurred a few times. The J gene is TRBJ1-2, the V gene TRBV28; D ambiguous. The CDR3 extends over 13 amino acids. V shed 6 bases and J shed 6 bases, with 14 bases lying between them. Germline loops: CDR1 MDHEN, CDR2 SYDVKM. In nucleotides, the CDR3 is TGTGCCAGCAGGCCCGGGCCGGAGGATGGCTACACCTTC. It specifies CASRPGPEDGYTF.

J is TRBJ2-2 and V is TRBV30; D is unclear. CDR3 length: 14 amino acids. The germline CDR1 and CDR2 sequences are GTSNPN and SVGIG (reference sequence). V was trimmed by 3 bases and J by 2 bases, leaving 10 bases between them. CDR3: CAWRVLRNTGELFF. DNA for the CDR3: TGTGCCTGGAGAGTTCTACGTAACACCGGGGAGCTGTTTTTT.

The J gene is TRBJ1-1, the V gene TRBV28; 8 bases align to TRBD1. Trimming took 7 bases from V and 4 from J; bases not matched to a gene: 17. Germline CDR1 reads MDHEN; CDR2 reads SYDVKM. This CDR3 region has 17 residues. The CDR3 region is CASIATQGATFGTEAFF. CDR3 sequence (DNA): TGTGCCAGCATCGCGACCCAGGGGGCTACGTTCGGCACTGAAGCTTTCTTT.

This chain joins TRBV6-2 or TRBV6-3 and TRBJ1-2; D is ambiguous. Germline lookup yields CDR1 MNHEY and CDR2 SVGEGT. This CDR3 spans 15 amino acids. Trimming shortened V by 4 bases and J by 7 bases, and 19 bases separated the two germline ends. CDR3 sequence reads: CASSSPILSYVGYTF. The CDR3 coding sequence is TGTGCCAGCAGTTCACCTATCCTATCTTACGTTGGCTACACCTTC.

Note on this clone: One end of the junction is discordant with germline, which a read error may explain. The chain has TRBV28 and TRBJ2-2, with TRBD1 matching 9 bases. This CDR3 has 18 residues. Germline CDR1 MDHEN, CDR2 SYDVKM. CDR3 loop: CAGSFWESSDRGSGELFF. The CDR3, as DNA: TGTGCCGGCAGTTTCTGGGAATCGAGTGACAGGGGGTCCGGGGAGCTGTTTTTT. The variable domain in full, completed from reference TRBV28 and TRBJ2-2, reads DVKVTQSSRYLVKRTGEKVFLECVQDMDHENMFWYRQDPGLGLRLIYFSYDVKMKEKGDIPEGYSVSREKKERFSLILESASTNQTSMYLCAGSFWESSDRGSGELFFGEGSRLTVL.

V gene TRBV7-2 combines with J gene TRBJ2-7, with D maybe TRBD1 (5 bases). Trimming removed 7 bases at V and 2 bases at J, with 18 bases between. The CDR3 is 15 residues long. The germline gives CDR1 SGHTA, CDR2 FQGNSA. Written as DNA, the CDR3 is TGTGCCAGCACCTCCTTGGGGCGGTATCCCTACGAGCAGTACTTC. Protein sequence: CASTSLGRYPYEQYF.

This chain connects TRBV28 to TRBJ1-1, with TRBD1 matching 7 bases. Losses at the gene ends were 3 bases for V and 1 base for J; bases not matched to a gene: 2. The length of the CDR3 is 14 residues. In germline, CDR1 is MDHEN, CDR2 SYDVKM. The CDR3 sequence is CASSLGQTNTEAFF. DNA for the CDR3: TGTGCCAGCAGTTTGGGACAGACGAACACTGAAGCTTTCTTT.

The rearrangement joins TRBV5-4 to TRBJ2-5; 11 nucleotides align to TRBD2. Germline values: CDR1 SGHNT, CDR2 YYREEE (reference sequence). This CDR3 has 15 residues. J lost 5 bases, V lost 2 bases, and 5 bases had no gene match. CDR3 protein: CASSFSGRAEETQYF. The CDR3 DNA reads TGTGCCAGCAGCTTTAGCGGGAGGGCTGAGGAGACCCAGTACTTC.

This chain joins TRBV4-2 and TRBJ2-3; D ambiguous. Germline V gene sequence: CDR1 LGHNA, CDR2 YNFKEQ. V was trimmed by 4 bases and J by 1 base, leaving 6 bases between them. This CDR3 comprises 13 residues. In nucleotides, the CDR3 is TGTGCCAGCAGCCTCTTGGGCACAGATACGCAGTATTTT. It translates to CASSLLGTDTQYF.

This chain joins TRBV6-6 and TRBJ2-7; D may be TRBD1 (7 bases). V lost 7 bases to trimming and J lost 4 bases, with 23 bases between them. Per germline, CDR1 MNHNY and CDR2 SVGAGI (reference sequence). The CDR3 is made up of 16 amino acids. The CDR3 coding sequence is TGTGCCAGCACTCCTTTTCGTGGGTCAGGGGGGTACGAGCAGTACTTC. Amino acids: CASTPFRGSGGYEQYF.

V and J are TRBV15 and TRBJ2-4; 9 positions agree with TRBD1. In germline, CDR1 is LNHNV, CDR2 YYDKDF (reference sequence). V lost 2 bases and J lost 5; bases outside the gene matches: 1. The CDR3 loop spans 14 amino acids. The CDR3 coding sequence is TGTGCCACCAGCAGATGGGACAGGGAAAACATTCAGTACTTC. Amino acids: CATSRWDRENIQYF.

The CDR3 region is CASSDSRGLDEQYF. Here the CDR3 DNA reads TGTGCCAGCAGTGATAGCAGGGGGCTGGACGAGCAGTACTTC. This rearrangement joins TRBV2 to TRBJ2-7; 8 nucleotides agree with TRBD1. The CDR3 length is 14 residues. Trimming took 3 bases from V and 5 from J; bases not matched to a gene: 6. The V gene's germline CDR1 is SNHLY and CDR2 FYNNEI. Together with reference TRBV2 and TRBJ2-7, the CDR3 gives the full variable domain: EPEVTQTPSHQVTQMGQEVILRCVPISNHLYFYWYRQILGQKVEFLVSFYNNEISEKSEIFDDQFSVERPDGSNFTLKIRSTKLEDSAMYFCASSDSRGLDEQYFGPGTRLTVT.

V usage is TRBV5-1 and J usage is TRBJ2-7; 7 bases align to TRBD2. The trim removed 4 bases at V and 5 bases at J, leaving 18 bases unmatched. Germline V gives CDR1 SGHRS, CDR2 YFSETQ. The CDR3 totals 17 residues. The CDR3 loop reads CASSPAASGVGPDEQYF. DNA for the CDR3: TGCGCCAGCAGCCCCGCCGCTAGCGGAGTCGGTCCCGACGAGCAGTACTTC. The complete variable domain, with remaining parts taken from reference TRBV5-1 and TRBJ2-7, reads KAGVTQTPRYLIKTRGQQVTLSCSPISGHRSVSWYQQTPGQGLQFLFEYFSETQRNKGNFPGRFSGRQFSNSRSEMNVSTLELGDSALYLCASSPAASGVGPDEQYFGPGTRLTVT.

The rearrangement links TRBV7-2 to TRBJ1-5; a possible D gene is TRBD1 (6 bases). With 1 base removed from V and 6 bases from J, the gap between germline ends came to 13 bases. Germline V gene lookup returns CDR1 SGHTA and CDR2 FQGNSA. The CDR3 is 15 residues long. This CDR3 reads CASSLDGGQFQPQHF. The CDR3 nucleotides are TGTGCCAGCAGCTTAGACGGGGGGCAGTTTCAGCCCCAGCATTTT.